This TCR beta chain was obtained from a study of metastatic and nonmetastatic thyroid tumors. The table lists this clone with many counts. What it recognizes is unknown. Notes on the study in general: Benign nodules were reported to have significantly lower TCR beta diversity than malignant thyroid tumors, in blood and tumor.

Patients had received no treatment of any kind before thyroid surgery. As processed by the authors: Clinicopathological groups differed in CDR3, with these differences serving to build a distant-metastasis classifier for papillary thyroid cancer. TCRdb re-processed the PCR reads through MiXCR. These V and J calls derive from TCRdb rather than the authors' analysis. The sample carries 30,000 to 35,000 clones, around 30% recorded once. V lost 8 bases to trimming and J lost 1 base, with 15 bases between them. Germline assignment: CDR1 SNHLY and CDR2 FYNNEI. The length of the CDR3 is 14 residues. This receptor was obtained from a female donor with papillary thyroid cancer or a benign thyroid nodule (not recorded which). Some clones in this sample may be carry-over from other donors' samples. The rearrangement links TRBV2 to TRBJ2-7; D is unclear. The sequenced sample consisted of blood. In DNA form, the CDR3 reads TGTGCCAGCTTAGCTTCCCCCTCTTCCTACGAGCAGTACTTC. This translates into CASLASPSSYEQYF.